A single sample is the source of the 21 T cell receptor beta chains below, sequenced in a study of T cell repertoires in cytomegalovirus infection. No antigen is known for these receptors. Via MiXCR, TCRdb re-called the reads, giving one row per CDR3 protein. The profile covers roughly 990,000 distinct CDR3 sequences, with less than 40% appearing a single time and around 15% taken by the ten largest. Sequences were derived from cultured CD8+ T cells from PBMCs, sampled from culture after CMV antigen stimulation. These TCRs come from a human donor in good health (CMV status not recorded). Some clones in this sample may be carry-over from other donors' samples.

The chain joins TRBV10-3 to TRBJ2-5, with TRBD1 matching 7 bases. After removal of 9 bases from V and 5 bases from J, the junction contained 9 bases not matched to a gene. This CDR3 comprises 13 residues. CDR1 and CDR2 (germline): ENHRY, SYGVKD. CDR3 sequence reads: CAIGRQGLETQYF. The CDR3, as DNA: TGTGCCATAGGTCGACAGGGCTTGGAGACCCAGTACTTC.

The rearrangement uses TRBV6-8 and TRBJ1-2; perhaps TRBD1 as D (6 bases). Trimming shortened V by 0 bases and J by 4 bases, and 12 bases separated the two germline ends. Looked up from germline, CDR1 is MNHGY and CDR2 is SAAAGT. CDR3 length: 15 amino acids. The CDR3 nucleotides read TGTGCCAGCAGTTACTCAACAGGGTACGGCTATGGCTACACCTTC. Protein product: CASSYSTGYGYGYTF.

The V call is TRBV19, the J call TRBJ1-1; D is ambiguous. CDR1 LNHDA and CDR2 SQIVND come from the germline V gene (reference sequence). CDR3 length: 14 residues. Trimming pared 1 base from V and 6 bases from J, leaving 12 bases between. The CDR3: CASSIAWVGSEAFF. In DNA, the CDR3 is TGTGCCAGTAGTATAGCATGGGTTGGATCTGAAGCTTTCTTT.

This rearrangement joins TRBV6-1 to TRBJ1-2; maybe TRBD1 (5 bases). CDR3 size: 11 residues. V was cut by 8 bases and J by 7 bases, with 11 bases left in between. Germline CDR1 is MNHNS and CDR2 is SASEGT. The CDR3 region is CASDRGSGYTF. In DNA form, the CDR3 reads TGTGCCAGCGACCGGGGGTCTGGCTACACCTTC.

This clonotype was detected many times. The chain couples TRBV27 to TRBJ1-5; a possible D gene is TRBD1 (5 bases). The germline CDR1 and CDR2 sequences are MNHEY and SMNVEV (reference sequence). Trimming cost V 4 bases and J 4 bases, with 11 bases left between them. There are 14 residues in the CDR3. The CDR3, as DNA: TGTGCCAGCAGTTATCAGGGTCCGAATCAGCCCCAGCATTTT. It specifies CASSYQGPNQPQHF.

In its sample, this clonotype was seen a few times. The chain links TRBV20-1 to TRBJ2-1; 12 nucleotides agree with TRBD2. Germline V gene sequence: CDR1 DFQATT, CDR2 SNEGSKA (reference sequence). Trimming at V came to 7 bases and at J to 0 bases, leaving 16 bases not matched to a gene. The CDR3 contains 19 residues. The CDR3 sequence is CSGVTSGGLFFSSYNEQFF. The CDR3 coding sequence is TGCAGTGGAGTGACTAGCGGGGGCCTTTTTTTCAGCTCCTACAATGAGCAGTTCTTC.

The rearrangement joins TRBV3-1 to TRBJ2-5; the D call may be TRBD1 or TRBD2 (5 bases each). Germline CDR1 is LGHDT and CDR2 is YNNKEL (reference sequence). This CDR3 comprises 15 residues. V lost 4 bases and J lost 5, with 17 bases in between. CDR3 in amino acids: CASSRSLGVTETQYF. DNA of the CDR3: TGTGCCAGCAGCCGATCACTAGGGGTTACGGAGACCCAGTACTTC.

The rearrangement joins TRBV6-5 to TRBJ1-2; 9 positions match TRBD1. In germline, CDR1 is MNHEY, CDR2 SVGAGI. The V gene end was trimmed by 3 bases and the J gene end by 6 bases; junction bases not matched to a gene: 8. CDR3 size: 15 residues. The CDR3 DNA reads TGTGCCAGCAGTTATCCGGGACAGGGTGTAAATGGCTACACCTTC. It codes for CASSYPGQGVNGYTF.

This rearrangement joins TRBV4-1 to TRBJ1-6, with D tentatively TRBD1 (6 bases). Germline V gene data show CDR1 as MGHRA and CDR2 as YSYEKL. The V end lost 4 bases, the J end lost 3 bases, and 16 bases lay between the germline ends. This CDR3 is built from 17 residues. In DNA form, the CDR3 reads TGCGCCAGCAGCCTGGTGTTATTGGACAGCTATAATTCACCCCTCCACTTT. This gives the protein CASSLVLLDSYNSPLHF.

The J gene is TRBJ1-1, the V gene TRBV4-3, with a possible D match to TRBD1 (6 bases). The CDR3 extends over 15 amino acids. Between the trimmed V and J ends, which lost 0 bases and 4 bases, there was a span of 12 bases. Germline V CDR1 and CDR2: LGHNA, YSLEER. The CDR3 is CASSQDTGMGTEAFF. The CDR3 DNA reads as TGCGCCAGCAGCCAAGATACAGGGATGGGCACTGAAGCTTTCTTT.

The chain uses TRBV9 and TRBJ2-2, with D possibly being TRBD1 or TRBD2 (6 bases each). The CDR3 has 13 residues. Looked up from germline, CDR1 is SGDLS and CDR2 is YYNGEE. V lost 8 bases to trimming and J lost 7 bases, with 15 bases between them. The CDR3 DNA sequence: TGTGCCAGTAAAGGGGGGACCGGCGGGGAGCTGTTTTTT. The encoded protein is CASKGGTGGELFF.

A few counts support this clonotype. The gene calls are TRBV27 and TRBJ2-7; 7 bases agree with TRBD1. Unmatched junction bases numbered 4, after V lost 0 bases and J lost 5 bases. The CDR3 covers 14 residues. Germline loops: CDR1 MNHEY, CDR2 SMNVEV (reference sequence). The CDR3 loop reads CASSLSTGIHEQYF. CDR3 nucleotide sequence: TGTGCCAGCAGTTTATCGACAGGGATCCACGAGCAGTACTTC.

The chain is built from TRBV13 and TRBJ1-2, with D uncertain. CDR1 is PRHDT, CDR2 FYEKMQ, per germline (reference sequence). The CDR3 has 14 residues. V was pared by 0 bases and J by 4 bases, with 9 bases between. CDR3 sequence reads: CASSLGRNSYGYTF. CDR3 nucleotides: TGTGCCAGCAGCTTAGGACGTAACTCCTATGGCTACACCTTC.

This clonotype was observed at least ten times. The chain carries TRBV27 and TRBJ2-5, with 9 nucleotides matching TRBD2. From germline, CDR1 is MNHEY and CDR2 SMNVEV (reference sequence). V was pared by 2 bases and J by 4 bases, with 5 bases of the junction left unmatched. CDR3 size: 15 residues. The CDR3 is CASSLLAGRRETQYF. CDR3 sequence (DNA): TGTGCCAGCAGTTTACTAGCGGGGAGGAGAGAGACCCAGTACTTC.

This clonotype has only a few counts. The CDR3 loop reads CASSLAPRPLLGNTIYF. Here the CDR3 DNA reads TGTGCCAGCAGTTTAGCCCCGAGGCCGTTACTTGGAAACACCATATATTTT. This sequence joins TRBV28 and TRBJ1-3, with D unresolved. V lost 2 bases to trimming and J lost 3 bases, with 17 bases between them. The germline gives CDR1 MDHEN, CDR2 SYDVKM. The CDR3 contains 17 residues.

This clonotype occurred a few times. This chain links TRBV7-6 with TRBJ1-1; TRBD1 matches 8 bases. This CDR3 region has 16 residues. Germline CDR1 is SGHVS and CDR2 is FNYEAQ. J was trimmed by 1 base and V by 5 bases; bases with no gene match: 9. This CDR3 reads CASSHGTGAQNTEAFF. The CDR3, as DNA: TGTGCCAGCAGCCACGGGACAGGAGCACAGAACACTGAAGCTTTCTTT.

This clonotype was counted between two and nine times. The V gene is TRBV14, the J gene TRBJ1-1; D is undetermined. There are 14 residues in the CDR3. In germline, CDR1 is SGHDN, CDR2 FVKESK. V was cut by 1 base and J by 1 base, with 7 bases left in between. This CDR3 is CASSQGLRNTEAFF. In DNA form, the CDR3 reads TGTGCCAGCAGCCAAGGACTTCGGAACACTGAAGCTTTCTTT.

The chain uses TRBV19 and TRBJ1-2; 9 positions match TRBD1. This CDR3 contains 15 residues. CDR1 and CDR2 from the germline V gene are LNHDA and SQIVND (reference sequence). Trimming at V came to 5 bases and at J to 4 bases, leaving 8 bases not matched to a gene. The CDR3 nucleotides are TGTGCCAGTAGTCCCTCCAGACAGGGGGGCTATGGCTACACCTTC. Its translation: CASSPSRQGGYGYTF.

The chain couples TRBV20-1 to TRBJ1-5; possible D gene TRBD1, 6 bases. Germline values: CDR1 DFQATT, CDR2 SNEGSKA (reference sequence). This CDR3 is 16 amino acids long. The V and J ends lost 1 base and 2 bases respectively, with 15 bases between them. The CDR3 sequence is CSARGSSGEGNQPQHF. The CDR3 DNA reads TGCAGTGCTAGAGGATCTTCAGGGGAAGGCAATCAGCCCCAGCATTTT.

This clonotype was seen ten or more times. The chain carries TRBV15 and TRBJ1-2; D not certain. V lost 0 bases and J lost 6, with 17 bases in between. This CDR3 region has 16 residues. CDR1 is LNHNV and CDR2 is YYDKDF in the germline V gene (reference sequence). The CDR3 region has the DNA TGTGCCACCAGCAGAGATCACGGAGGGAGAGAAAATGGCTACACCTTC. It translates to CATSRDHGGRENGYTF.

Remarks on this clonotype: This clone may be a read error of a much larger clone one base away. V is TRBV7-6 and J is TRBJ2-3; weak D call: TRBD1 (5 bases). V lost 2 bases to trimming and J lost 2 bases, with 17 bases between them. CDR3 length: 17 amino acids. Germline V gene data show CDR1 as SGHVS and CDR2 as FNYEAQ. This chain's CDR3 is CASSLRVVDKNTDTQYF. As DNA, the CDR3 is TGTGCCAGCAGCTTAAGAGTCGTGGACAAGAACACAGATACGCAGTATTTT. Based on the CDR3 plus reference TRBV7-6 and TRBJ2-3, the full variable domain is GAGVSQSPRYKVTKRGQDVALRCDPISGHVSLYWYRQALGQGPEFLTYFNYEAQQDKSGLPNDRFSAERPEGSISTLTIQRTEQRDSAMYRCASSLRVVDKNTDTQYFGPGTRLTVL.